The clone carrying this T cell receptor (beta chain) appeared a few times. The V end was cut by 0 bases, the J end by 2 bases, with 11 bases between. This CDR3 region has 15 residues. The germline V gene has CDR1 SGDLS and CDR2 YYNGEE. This record comes from a study of blood T cell repertoires in COVID-19. For the study at large: T cells, B-cell-depleted T cells, or PBMCs provided the cDNA or gDNA that served as material.

Study processing details: Amplification of reference gene primers provided the estimated nucleated cell counts. Some clones are missing from TCRdb's copy, which holds only in-frame ones; the method was immunoSEQ multiplex PCR. V and J calls and clone size are as listed in that table; D and trimming were resolved from the DNA. This sample yields about 320,000 clones, of which more than 90% are seen a single time; about 4.2% belongs to the top ten. Up to 2 weeks before entering the study, exposed participants had met a COVID-19 case. The receptor was derived from a woman aged 30 to 39 who had been exposed to COVID-19. The chain recombines TRBV9 with TRBJ1-1, with D perhaps TRBD1 (6 bases). What was sequenced was PBMCs or T cells enriched from blood (not recorded which). CDR3 coding DNA: TGTGCCAGCAGCGTAGTTGGACAGAGCAACACTGAAGCTTTCTTT. Its protein is CASSVVGQSNTEAFF.